Sequencing of this T cell receptor (beta chain) was carried out in a study of T-cell reconstitution after alpha-beta-depleted transplantation in children. Preparation of the TCRbeta library involved a method that used unique molecular identifiers. One entry per CDR3 protein, called by TCRdb with MiXCR from the PCR reads. Of hundreds of thousands of distinct CDR3 sequences detected, approximately 12% appear once; the ten largest clones hold 4.5% to 6%. The CDR3 is 15 amino acids. Trimming cost V 6 bases and J 2 bases; bases outside gene matches: 4. CDR1 and CDR2 (germline): MNHNS, SASEGT. The source is a human donor who donated a stem cell graft to a child with combined immunodeficiency. V and J are TRBV6-1 and TRBJ2-3; 11 bases are shared with TRBD2. Here the sequenced sample was PBMCs from the stem cell graft donor, taken from the stem cell graft. CDR3 sequence: CASSRLAGFTDTQYF. The CDR3 DNA reads TGTGCCAGCAGCCGACTAGCGGGATTCACAGATACGCAGTATTTT.